This record covers a single T cell receptor (beta chain). Its antigen is currently unknown. The same CDR3 arises from other DNA sequences in this sample as well. This entry comes from a study of cytomegalovirus exposure and HLA in healthy donors. Regarding the study as a whole: In an earlier analysis, most TCR beta V segments were productive about 87% or about 30% of the time.

The PCR contained 60 Vbeta and 13 Jbeta primers. Assay used: immunoSEQ multiplex PCR; TCRdb lists only in-frame clones, some missing. The sample lists about 200,000 clones, roughly 68% occurring once. The germline V gene encodes CDR1 SGDLS and CDR2 YYNGEE. Germline trimming cut 0 bases from V and 5 bases from J; bases unmatched to any gene: 6. The CDR3 runs 15 residues. The sample was PBMCs. This chain links TRBV9 with TRBJ2-7, with 9 bases identical to TRBD2. The clonotype originates from a woman in her 30s in good health and CMV-seronegative. The DNA for the CDR3 is TGTGCCAGCAGCGTAGGGGGACTAGCCTTGGACGAGCAGTACTTC. This gives the protein CASSVGGLALDEQYF.